Listed below are T cell receptor beta chains from one sample, sequenced in a study of cytomegalovirus exposure and HLA in healthy donors. TCRdb keeps only in-frame clones here, not all; method: immunoSEQ multiplex PCR. The sample yields under 200,000 clones, 75% to 85% seen once. Sequenced material: PBMCs. Receptors originate from a woman aged 45-65 years in good health and CMV-seronegative. Each CDR3 is given with its conserved first and last residue. D genes are given only for firm matches. Clone size is stated in some rows and not others, as once, few, many or a class when expanded.

j_gene | d_gene | v_gene | abundance | CDR3nt | CDR3aa
TRBJ2-5 | TRBD1 | TRBV5-1 | - | TGCGCCACCAGACTTAAGGGGGCCTATCAAGAGACCCAGTACTTC | CATRLKGAYQETQYF
TRBJ1-5 | TRBD1 | TRBV25-1 | few | TGTGCCAGCAGTCCCAGGGGGCCCGCTGAGACCCAGCATTTT | CASSPRGPAETQHF
TRBJ1-1 | - | TRBV11-2 | - | TGTGCCAGCAGCTTAGTAAGCAGGTCCTGGAACACTGAAGCTTTCTTT | CASSLVSRSWNTEAFF
TRBJ2-3 | - | TRBV7-9 | - | TGTGCCAGCAGCACTCCTTTAGCGGCCCTTAGCACAGATACGCAGTATTTT | CASSTPLAALSTDTQYF
TRBJ2-7 | TRBD2 | TRBV7-9 | - | TGTTCCAGCACCTTGGGACTAGCGGGCCCCTACGAGCAGTACTTC | CSSTLGLAGPYEQYF
TRBJ2-1 | TRBD2 | TRBV27 | - | TGTGCCAGCCTAAAACTAGCGGGAGGGCTCAATGAGCAGTTCTTC | CASLKLAGGLNEQFF
TRBJ2-7 | - | TRBV2 | - | TGTGCCAGCAGTGCTAGTAGAATCGACGAGCAGTACTTC | CASSASRIDEQYF
TRBJ1-3 | - | TRBV30 | - | TGTGCCTGGAGGCGTGATCGCTCTGGAAACACCATATATTTT | CAWRRDRSGNTIYF
TRBJ1-4 | - | TRBV7-9 | - | TGTTCCAGCAGCTTAGCCGCTAATGAAAAACTGTTTTTT | CSSSLAANEKLFF
TRBJ2-1 | TRBD2 | TRBV4-3 | - | TGCGCCAGCAGCCCTGAGAGCGGGGATGAGCAGTTCTTC | CASSPESGDEQFF
TRBJ1-5 | TRBD1 | TRBV5-5 | - | TGTGCCAGCAGCTCCGGGACAGGGGGATATAGCAATCAGCCCCAGCATTTT | CASSSGTGGYSNQPQHF
TRBJ1-2 | - | TRBV18 | - | TGTGCCAGCTCACCACCTCTCCCAGGCAATGGCTACACCTTC | CASSPPLPGNGYTF
TRBJ2-3 | TRBD2 | TRBV7-2 | - | TGTGCCAGCAGCTTAGGAGCGGGGGGGCTCTTGGATACGCAGTATTTT | CASSLGAGGLLDTQYF
TRBJ1-1 | - | TRBV27 | - | TGTGCCAGCAAGATAGCCAGGAACACTGAAGCTTTCTTT | CASKIARNTEAFF
TRBJ2-3 | TRBD1 | TRBV6-4 | few | TGTGCCAGCAGTGAGGACTGGACAGGGGGCCGGACGCAGTATTTT | CASSEDWTGGRTQYF
TRBJ2-3 | - | TRBV4-1 | - | TGCGCCAGCAGCCTAATCCGGGGGCAGGGGGGAGCTACGCAGTATTTT | CASSLIRGQGGATQYF
TRBJ1-5 | - | TRBV6-4 | once | TGTGCCAGCAGCCCGGCAGGGGGCAATCAGCCCCAGCATTTT | CASSPAGGNQPQHF
TRBJ2-2 | - | TRBV19 | once | TGTGCCAGTAATGGCCCATTCACCGGGGAGCTGTTTTTT | CASNGPFTGELFF
TRBJ1-6 | TRBD1 | TRBV19 | - | TGTGCCAGTAGGACCCGGGACAGGGAGTTGTTCTCACCCCTCCACTTT | CASRTRDRELFSPLHF
TRBJ1-5 | TRBD1 | TRBV7-9 | - | TGTTCCAGCAGCCAAATAACAGGGGCCTATAGCAATCAGCCCCAGCATTTT | CSSSQITGAYSNQPQHF
TRBJ2-2 | - | TRBV7-9 | - | TGTGCCAGCAGCTACTCGACGGGTTGGAGGGTTGGGAACGGGGAGCTGTTTTTT | CASSYSTGWRVGNGELFF
TRBJ2-3 | TRBD2 | TRBV11-3 | - | TGTGCCAGCAGCCGCCGGGAGCGGGAGGGCCGGTTGAATACGCAGTATTTT | CASSRREREGRLNTQYF
TRBJ1-5 | TRBD1 | TRBV5-6 | once | TGTGCCAGCACCGCAGGGGGCGCGATCAATCAGCCCCAGCATTTT | CASTAGGAINQPQHF
TRBJ2-2 | - | TRBV27 | - | TGCGCCAGCAGTTTTCGGCTAGCAGTGGGGAACACCGGGGAGCTGTTTTTT | CASSFRLAVGNTGELFF
TRBJ1-5 | - | TRBV4-1 | once | TGCGCCAGCAGCCATCTCCCGGGGATTGAACAGCCCCAGCATTTT | CASSHLPGIEQPQHF
TRBJ1-2 | TRBD1 | TRBV7-2 | - | TGTGCCAGCAGCCCGGGACAGCCCCAAGGCTACACCTTC | CASSPGQPQGYTF
TRBJ2-7 | TRBD1 | TRBV5-1 | - | TGCGCCAGCAGCTTCTACGACGTCGGGACAGGGGGCTTGCGTACCTACGAGCAGTACTTC | CASSFYDVGTGGLRTYEQYF
TRBJ1-6 | TRBD1 | TRBV7-2 | - | TGTGCCAGCAGCTTAGGGGGGTGGGGACAGACCGCCTCACCCCTCCACTTT | CASSLGGWGQTASPLHF
TRBJ2-7 | TRBD1 | TRBV4-1 | - | TGCGCCAGCAGCTCCCAGGGGGGACAGGGGTTATACGAGCAGTACTTC | CASSSQGGQGLYEQYF
TRBJ1-1 | TRBD1 | TRBV4-1 | - | TGCGCCAGCAGCCGTGGGGACAGGAGCAGGAACACTGAAGCTTTCTTT | CASSRGDRSRNTEAFF
TRBJ1-4 | - | TRBV5-1 | - | TGCGCCAGCAGCTCGCGGGGGGGAGGAGAAAAACTGTTTTTT | CASSSRGGGEKLFF
TRBJ2-5 | TRBD1 | TRBV9 | - | TGTGCCAGCAGCGCGGGACAGGGATTGATCCAAGAGACCCAGTACTTC | CASSAGQGLIQETQYF
TRBJ1-1 | - | TRBV28 | - | TGTGCCAGCAGTCTCGACAGTAACACTGAAGCTTTCTTT | CASSLDSNTEAFF
TRBJ2-5 | TRBD2 | TRBV11-2 | - | TGTGCCAGCAGCGCCCCCTTAGGAGCGGGGGGACAAGAGACCCAGTACTTC | CASSAPLGAGGQETQYF
TRBJ1-3 | - | TRBV18 | - | TGTGCCAGCTCACCAAATTCCGGGTCTGGAAACACCATATATTTT | CASSPNSGSGNTIYF
TRBJ1-2 | - | TRBV28 | once | TGTGCCAGCAGTTCCTTCTATGGCTACACCTTC | CASSSFYGYTF